The rows below give T cell receptor beta chains drawn from one sample of a study of T cells in localized non-small cell lung cancer. Only in-frame clones appear in the TCRdb table, and some are missing; sequencing was by immunoSEQ multiplex PCR. The sample consists of around 40,000 clones, 75% to 85% of them appearing once. Material: PBMCs, obtained before any cancer treatment. The receptors stem from a man aged 40 to 75 with stage II lung adenocarcinoma. The CDR3 runs from the conserved cysteine through the conserved F or W. Each record gives: V gene, D gene, J gene, clone size, CDR3 length, CDR3 protein, CDR3 DNA. D genes are given only for firm matches. Expanded clones are given a class, and other clones once, few, many or no size at all.

>TRBV6-5|TRBD1|TRBJ2-7|.|14
CASRTDRGLDEQYF
TGTGCCAGCAGAACGGACAGGGGGCTTGATGAGCAGTACTTC
>TRBV27|.|TRBJ1-2|once|16
CASSTTGQGRIYGYTF
TGTGCCAGCAGTACCACCGGGCAGGGCAGAATCTATGGCTACACCTTC
>TRBV15|TRBD1|TRBJ1-5|.|14
CATRTGGSNQPQHF
TGTGCCACCCGGACAGGGGGGAGCAATCAGCCCCAGCATTTT
>TRBV20-1|.|TRBJ1-2|.|11
CSAYAGFGYTF
TGCAGTGCTTATGCAGGGTTTGGCTACACCTTC
>TRBV11-2|.|TRBJ2-5|.|15
CASSPKRTEEETQYF
TGTGCCAGCAGCCCGAAGAGGACAGAAGAAGAGACCCAGTACTTC
>TRBV18|TRBD1|TRBJ1-4|.|13
CASSRDRDEKLFF
TGTGCCAGCTCACGGGACAGGGATGAAAAACTGTTTTTT
>TRBV10-1|TRBD1|TRBJ1-1|medium-sized|16
CASTKRDRLGYTEAFF
TGCGCCAGCACCAAGAGGGACAGGCTAGGTTACACTGAAGCTTTCTTT
>TRBV19|.|TRBJ2-7|.|13
CASSGARTYEQYF
TGTGCCAGTAGTGGGGCGCGAACCTACGAGCAGTACTTC
>TRBV9|.|TRBJ2-6|once|16
CASSPSEGVGANVLTF
TGTGCCAGCAGCCCTAGTGAGGGGGTTGGGGCCAACGTCCTGACTTTC
>TRBV6-1|TRBD1|TRBJ2-7|once|15
CASSAGQGIVYEQYF
TGTGCCAGCAGTGCGGGACAGGGAATAGTATACGAGCAGTACTTC
>TRBV9|.|TRBJ2-1|.|15
CASSVEGGRDNEQFF
TGTGCCAGCAGCGTAGAGGGGGGGCGCGACAATGAGCAGTTCTTC
>TRBV19|.|TRBJ1-5|.|13
CASSGSFAQPQHF
TGTGCCAGTAGTGGTAGTTTTGCTCAGCCCCAGCATTTT
>TRBV19|.|TRBJ1-1|.|15
CASITGFSANTEAFF
TGTGCCAGTATCACAGGGTTCTCGGCGAACACTGAAGCTTTCTTT
>TRBV4-2|TRBD1|TRBJ1-6|.|15
CASSLGQGNNSPLHF
TGTGCCAGCAGCCTCGGACAGGGGAACAATTCACCCCTCCACTTT
>TRBV7-9|.|TRBJ1-4|few|14
CASSPSPSAEKLFF
TGTGCCAGCAGCCCTTCTCCCAGTGCCGAAAAACTGTTTTTT
>TRBV5-4|.|TRBJ1-1|.|13
CASSREIGAEAFF
TGTGCCAGCAGCCGGGAGATCGGCGCTGAAGCTTTCTTT
>TRBV4-3|.|TRBJ2-7|.|16
CASSQEFRGGLSEQYF
TGCGCCAGCAGCCAAGAATTCAGGGGAGGTCTTTCCGAGCAGTACTTC
>TRBV7-3|.|TRBJ2-3|.|15
CASSSRGARTDTQYF
TGTGCCAGCAGCTCCCGCGGAGCCCGCACAGATACGCAGTATTTT
>TRBV4-2|TRBD1|TRBJ2-5|.|17
CASSHPRDRRFQETQYF
TGTGCCAGCAGCCACCCCAGGGACAGGCGATTCCAAGAGACCCAGTACTTC
>TRBV27|.|TRBJ2-1|.|12
CASSLSEQEQFF
TGTGCCAGCAGTTTATCAGAACAGGAGCAGTTCTTC
>TRBV2|.|TRBJ2-7|.|11
CASSDWDEQYF
TGTGCCAGCAGTGACTGGGACGAGCAGTACTTC
>TRBV15|TRBD2|TRBJ2-5|.|16
CATSRGIAGELGTQYF
TGTGCCACCAGCAGAGGGATAGCGGGAGAACTAGGGACCCAGTACTTC
>TRBV18|.|TRBJ2-2|.|17
CASSLQGPSANTGELFF
TGTGCCAGCTCACTACAGGGACCGTCTGCTAACACCGGGGAGCTGTTTTTT
>TRBV29-1|TRBD1|TRBJ1-1|.|15
CSVGEAGTGATEAFF
TGCAGCGTGGGGGAAGCCGGAACAGGGGCCACTGAAGCTTTCTTT
>TRBV6-6|.|TRBJ2-1|.|14
CASSYRVSAPEQFF
TGTGCCAGCAGTTACCGTGTCTCGGCGCCCGAGCAGTTCTTC
>TRBV4-2|.|TRBJ2-3|.|15
CASSQNPGTTDTQYF
TGTGCCAGCAGCCAAAATCCGGGGACCACAGATACGCAGTATTTT
>TRBV19|TRBD2|TRBJ2-5|.|16
CASSIGSGGASETQYF
TGTGCCAGTAGTATCGGTAGCGGGGGGGCATCAGAGACCCAGTACTTC
>TRBV13|.|TRBJ2-1|few|11
CASSLGPEQFF
TGTGCCAGCAGCTTAGGGCCAGAGCAGTTCTTC
>TRBV2|TRBD2|TRBJ2-1|.|17
CASSKGTSGGYYNEQFF
TGTGCCAGCAGTAAGGGGACTAGCGGGGGCTACTACAATGAGCAGTTCTTC
>TRBV10-3|.|TRBJ2-3|few|11
CASSDTDTQYF
TGTGCCTCTTCGGACACAGATACGCAGTATTTT
>TRBV6-5|.|TRBJ1-1|few|15
CASSLRRDFNTEAFF
TGTGCCAGCAGTCTACGACGGGATTTTAACACTGAAGCTTTCTTT
>TRBV7-2|.|TRBJ2-3|few|13
CASSLRDRDTQYF
TGTGCCAGCAGCCTTAGAGACCGGGATACGCAGTATTTT
>TRBV19|.|TRBJ2-3|.|14
CASSTGLPPDTQYF
TGTGCCAGTAGTACGGGACTGCCCCCAGATACGCAGTATTTT
>TRBV7-9|.|TRBJ2-1|.|12
CASSLGHNEQFF
TGTGCCAGCAGCTTAGGACACAATGAGCAGTTCTTC
>TRBV6-1|.|TRBJ2-5|.|16
CAISESMTRGQETQYF
TGTGCCATCAGTGAGTCGATGACACGTGGCCAAGAGACCCAGTACTTC
>TRBV5-1|.|TRBJ1-2|few|13
CASSLASRSGYTF
TGCGCCAGCAGCTTAGCCTCAAGGAGTGGCTACACCTTC
>TRBV7-9|TRBD2|TRBJ2-6|.|17
CASSSISGRSGANVLTF
TGTGCCAGCAGCTCCATTAGCGGGAGATCGGGGGCCAACGTCCTGACTTTC
>TRBV9|.|TRBJ2-5|.|17
CASSVAPGGGPRETQYF
TGTGCCAGCAGCGTGGCCCCGGGCGGCGGCCCAAGGGAGACCCAGTACTTC
>TRBV9|.|TRBJ1-1|.|13
CASSVVAGTEAFF
TGTGCCAGCAGCGTTGTTGCTGGGACTGAAGCTTTCTTT
>TRBV9|.|TRBJ2-2|.|14
CASSATANTGELFF
TGTGCCAGCAGCGCGACGGCGAACACCGGGGAGCTGTTTTTT
>TRBV7-9|TRBD1|TRBJ2-2|.|16
CASSSDRALNTGELFF
TGTGCCAGCAGCTCTGACAGGGCCTTGAACACCGGGGAGCTGTTTTTT
>TRBV5-5|TRBD1|TRBJ2-3|.|15
CASSFRTGPTDTQYF
TGTGCCAGCAGCTTCCGGACAGGGCCTACAGATACGCAGTATTTT